A selection of T cell receptor beta chains follows, all from one sample in a study of blood T cell repertoires in COVID-19. Generated by immunoSEQ multiplex PCR, the TCRdb table keeps only in-frame clones and is missing some. The sample yields some 170,000 clones, about four fifths seen once. Sample: peripheral blood. The receptors shown here come from a man aged 55 to 70 with active or convalescent COVID-19. Each CDR3 is given with its conserved first and last residue. D genes are given only for firm matches. The size entry is marked missing in some rows and otherwise reads once, few, many or a size class.

TRBV5-1	NA	NA	TRBJ2-3	TGCGCCAGCAGCTTGGCGGCGGCTACACGAGGCAAGGATACGCAGTATTTT	CASSLAAATRGKDTQYF
TRBV15	NA	NA	TRBJ2-2	TGTGCCACCAGCACGCGGGACCTCCAGAACCAAGGACGAATCACCGGGGAGCTGTTTTTT	CATSTRDLQNQGRITGELFF
TRBV6-5	TRBD1	NA	TRBJ2-2	TGTGCCAGCAGGGGGACAGGGGCTACCGGGGAGCTGTTTTTT	CASRGTGATGELFF
TRBV4-1	NA	NA	TRBJ2-7	TGCGCCAGCAGGGCCCTCCTCTCCAGATCCTACGAGCAGTACTTC	CASRALLSRSYEQYF
TRBV3-1/TRBV3-2	TRBD2	once	TRBJ2-7	TGTGCCAGCAGCCAAGAAGGACTAGCACGCTACGAGCAGTACTTC	CASSQEGLARYEQYF
TRBV20-1	NA	NA	TRBJ2-7	TGCAGTGCTAGTCTTAGCTCCTACGAGCAGTACTTC	CSASLSSYEQYF
TRBV2	NA	once	TRBJ2-2	TGTGCCAGCAGAACTTTCACCGCTCTCACCGGGGAGCTGTTTTTT	CASRTFTALTGELFF
TRBV5-1	TRBD2	once	TRBJ2-3	TGCGCCAGCAGCCCCGGGACTAGCGGGTTCACAGATACGCAGTATTTT	CASSPGTSGFTDTQYF
TRBV11-2	NA	once	TRBJ1-1	TGTGCCAGCAGCTTAGATCAGGGAAACACTGAAGCTTTCTTT	CASSLDQGNTEAFF
TRBV2	TRBD1	NA	TRBJ1-5	TGTGCCAGCAGCGCACAGGGGTTAAACCAGCCCCAGCATTTT	CASSAQGLNQPQHF
TRBV5-1	NA	NA	TRBJ2-7	TGCGCCAGCAGTCGGGGGGCTGTGCCCTACGAGCAGTACTTC	CASSRGAVPYEQYF
TRBV14	NA	NA	TRBJ2-2	TGTGCCAGCAGCGTACTTGACACCGGGGAGCTGTTTTTT	CASSVLDTGELFF
TRBV6-1	TRBD1	NA	TRBJ1-2	TGTGCCAGCAGTGATAGTGGGGCGGTAGGGGGCTACTATGGCTACACCTTC	CASSDSGAVGGYYGYTF
TRBV12-3/TRBV12-4	NA	NA	TRBJ2-7	TGTGCCAGCAGGACAGGGACTTACGAGCAGTACTTC	CASRTGTYEQYF
TRBV4-1	NA	NA	TRBJ1-5	TGCGCCAGCAGCCAAGGGGCCAGGGCTGGTAGCAATCAGCCCCAGCATTTT	CASSQGARAGSNQPQHF
TRBV6-2/TRBV6-3	NA	NA	TRBJ2-1	TGTGCCAGCAGTTACCAACTAGAACTCAATGAGCAGTTCTTC	CASSYQLELNEQFF
TRBV4-2	NA	NA	TRBJ1-2	TGTGCCAGCAGCCCAAGGGAGGGCCAGGGCTATGGCTACACCTTC	CASSPREGQGYGYTF
TRBV19	NA	NA	TRBJ1-1	TGTGCCAGTACCATTCGGAGGGGGAGGGTGACTGAAGCTTTCTTT	CASTIRRGRVTEAFF
TRBV15	TRBD1	NA	TRBJ1-5	TGTGCCACCAGCGGGGACAGGGTAACACAGCCCCAGCATTTT	CATSGDRVTQPQHF
TRBV7-8	NA	once	TRBJ2-7	TGTGCCAGCAGCGCTTTAGGGGAGGCTAGCTTATACGAGCAGTACTTC	CASSALGEASLYEQYF
TRBV19	TRBD2	NA	TRBJ2-1	TGTGCCAGTAGTATAGGGGGACTAGTATACAATGAGCAGTTCTTC	CASSIGGLVYNEQFF
TRBV7-8	NA	once	TRBJ2-6	TGTGCCAGCAGCAAACAACCGGGACGGGGGTACTCTGGGGCCAACGTCCTGACTTTC	CASSKQPGRGYSGANVLTF
TRBV18	NA	few	TRBJ1-6	TGTGCCAGCTCACCAGGCCAGGGTCTTTCACCCCTCCACTTT	CASSPGQGLSPLHF
TRBV19	TRBD1	NA	TRBJ1-5	TGTGCCAGTAGTACCCAGGGGGCCGGTAGCAATCAGCCCCAGCATTTT	CASSTQGAGSNQPQHF
TRBV28	NA	NA	TRBJ2-3	TGTGCCAGCAAAGGGGGGGATCGTCCGGGGCTATGGACAGATACGCAGTATTTT	CASKGGDRPGLWTDTQYF
TRBV2	NA	NA	TRBJ2-4	TGTGCCAGCAGGGGCGGGTTAACACGAGCCAAAAACATTCAGTACTTC	CASRGGLTRAKNIQYF
TRBV5-1	TRBD2	NA	TRBJ2-2	TGCGCCAGCAGCTCTGGACTAGCGAACACCGGGGAGCTGTTTTTT	CASSSGLANTGELFF
TRBV6-5	NA	once	TRBJ2-7	TGTGCCAGCAGTTACTCTGGCAGCGGAATCTCCTACGAGCAGTACTTC	CASSYSGSGISYEQYF
TRBV21-1	NA	NA	TRBJ2-4	TGTGCCAGCAGCACTGACAGGTTAGCCAAAAACATTCAGTACTTC	CASSTDRLAKNIQYF